This T cell receptor beta chain was identified during a study of T cells in Graves' hyperthyroidism and ophthalmopathy. Study-level results: Model-based prediction identified ophthalmopathy a median approximately 6 months prior to its onset.

The sample holds a few counts of this clonotype. No antigen is known for it. Patients were excluded for uncontrolled infection, other autoimmune disease, pregnancy or lactation. Amplification yielded TCR beta CDR3 regions, with RNA transcripts as the source. The HTBI primer set served for first-round RT-PCR of the TCR CDR3. TCRdb reprocessed the multiplex PCR reads via MiXCR and lists one record per CDR3 protein. Among 660,000 or so distinct CDR3 sequences listed, about 45% were seen once. The CDR3 is 12 amino acids. Germline-derived CDR1 and CDR2 are SNHLY and FYNNEI. V was trimmed by 6 bases and J by 4 bases, leaving 9 bases between them.

This TCR was recovered from an adult man with Graves' disease, either hyperthyroidism or ophthalmopathy (not recorded which). Material: peripheral blood or thyroid tissue (not recorded which). The chain uses TRBV2 and TRBJ1-2; D unresolved. The CDR3 loop reads CASRGPSYGYTF. CDR3 coding DNA: TGTGCCAGCAGAGGGCCCTCCTATGGCTACACCTTC.